Listed here is a single T cell receptor beta chain. What it recognizes is unknown. The source of the sample is a study of cytomegalovirus exposure and HLA in healthy donors. Study information: Among the 398 genotyped donors, 70% to 90% were placed in the Caucasian-associated ancestry cluster.

Findings and limits, study-wide: Later analysis showed TCR association rates varying by HLA locus, highest for DRB1 and lowest for HLA-C. In a later analysis, donors in an Asian-associated ancestry cluster reportedly had fewer N-insertions in productive TCRs than the cohort mean. For most subjects, TCR beta sequences were reported to predict HLA-A and HLA-B alleles with accuracy.

It was with 60 Vbeta and 13 Jbeta primers that the PCR ran. The data were produced by immunoSEQ multiplex PCR, yet TCRdb's version contains in-frame clones alone and is incomplete. Of 97,000 or so clones in the sample, approximately 71% were seen once. CDR1 LNHDA and CDR2 SQIVND come from the germline V gene (reference sequence). V dropped 3 bases and J dropped 6 bases, with 12 bases sitting between them. CDR3 length equals 14 residues. The source of this sequence is a male donor in good health and CMV-seropositive. Source material: PBMCs. This rearrangement joins TRBV19 to TRBJ2-1; possibly TRBD1 for D (6 bases). The CDR3 bases are TGTGCCAGTAGTATCAGGGGAGATATCAATGAGCAGTTCTTC. It specifies CASSIRGDINEQFF.